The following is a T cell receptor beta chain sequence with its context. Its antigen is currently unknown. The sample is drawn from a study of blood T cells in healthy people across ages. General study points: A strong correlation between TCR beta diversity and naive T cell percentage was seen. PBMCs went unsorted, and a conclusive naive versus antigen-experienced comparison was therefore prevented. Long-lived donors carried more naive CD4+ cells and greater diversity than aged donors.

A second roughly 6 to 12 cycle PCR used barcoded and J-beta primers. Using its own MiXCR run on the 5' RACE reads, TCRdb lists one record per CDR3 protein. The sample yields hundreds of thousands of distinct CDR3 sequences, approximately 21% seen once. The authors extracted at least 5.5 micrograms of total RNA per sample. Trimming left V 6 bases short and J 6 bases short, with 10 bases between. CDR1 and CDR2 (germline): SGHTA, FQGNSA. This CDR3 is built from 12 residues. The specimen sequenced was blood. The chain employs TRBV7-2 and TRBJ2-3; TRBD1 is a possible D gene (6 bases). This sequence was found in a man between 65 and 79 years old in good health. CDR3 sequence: CASSNRGDTQYF. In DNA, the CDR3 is TGTGCCAGCAGTAATAGGGGGGATACGCAGTATTTT.